Sequencing of this T cell receptor beta chain was carried out in a study of blood T cell repertoires in COVID-19. Germline loops: CDR1 SGDLS, CDR2 YYNGEE. This CDR3 contains 15 residues. Trimming took 2 bases from V and 2 from J, leaving 11 bases between them. TCRdb's copy holds only in-frame clones and misses some; the assay was immunoSEQ multiplex PCR. The table lists about 60,000 clones, nearly 80% of them singletons. Sequencing was performed on peripheral blood. The clonotype comes from a human donor in a cohort sampled during active COVID-19. V gene TRBV9 combines with J gene TRBJ2-1; a possible D gene is TRBD2 (6 bases). This CDR3 is CASSVYGSPYNEQFF. As DNA, the CDR3 is TGTGCCAGCAGCGTGTACGGGAGTCCCTACAATGAGCAGTTCTTC.